This entry lists 14 T cell receptor beta chains sequenced from one sample in a study of shared clonotypes between healthy human individuals. Assay used: immunoSEQ multiplex PCR; TCRdb lists only in-frame clones, some missing. This sample has some 1.5 million clones, with approximately 98% found just once. Sequencing was carried out using naive CD4+ T cells sorted from blood. The subset denotes: CD45RA+ positively selected. Every receptor here comes from a man younger than 45 in good health.

V gene TRBV5-5 combines with J gene TRBJ1-1; D may be TRBD1 (6 bases). This CDR3 contains 16 residues. V dropped 1 base and J dropped 6 bases, with 19 bases sitting between them. Per the germline V gene, CDR1 is SGHKS and CDR2 is YYEKEE (reference sequence). CDR3 sequence reads: CASSLLVTGWGPEAFF. The CDR3 nucleotides are TGTGCCAGCAGCTTGTTAGTGACGGGGTGGGGGCCTGAAGCTTTCTTT.

J is TRBJ2-1 and V is TRBV7-2; no clear D gene. Trimming took 5 bases from V and 0 from J, leaving 17 bases between them. The CDR3 totals 17 residues. The germline CDR1 and CDR2 sequences are SGHTA and FQGNSA. The CDR3 DNA is TGTGCCAGCAGCCGTCTCCTCGGTCGAAGCTCCTACAATGAGCAGTTCTTC. Its translation: CASSRLLGRSSYNEQFF.

V is TRBV7-2 and J is TRBJ1-2; a weak D match, TRBD1 (5 bases). CDR1 and CDR2 (germline): SGHTA, FQGNSA. The CDR3 is 17 residues long. V shed 5 bases and J shed 3 bases, with 22 bases lying between them. Written as DNA, the CDR3 is TGTGCCAGCAGCGCCCCTCCGGGGCCATTCTTCTACTATGGCTACACCTTC. Translating gives CASSAPPGPFFYYGYTF.

The CDR3 region is CASSDRQADTEAFF. For the CDR3, the DNA is TGTGCCAGCAGTGATCGACAGGCGGACACTGAAGCTTTCTTT. The chain combines TRBV6-5 with TRBJ1-1; tentative D call: TRBD1 (6 bases). The V end lost 5 bases, the J end lost 3 bases, and 13 bases lay between the germline ends. Germline lookup yields CDR1 MNHEY and CDR2 SVGAGI. The CDR3 runs to 14 residues.

This clone was observed a single time. The gene calls are TRBV7-9 and TRBJ2-5, with TRBD1 as a possible D gene (6 bases). Per germline, CDR1 SEHNR and CDR2 FQNEAQ (reference sequence). The CDR3 extends over 13 amino acids. Trimming removed 4 bases from V and 5 bases from J, with 11 bases in between. The CDR3 DNA sequence: TGTGCCAGCAGCTCACAGGGCAGGGAGACCCAGTACTTC. This translates into CASSSQGRETQYF.

The chain couples TRBV29-1 to TRBJ2-5; tentatively, D is TRBD1 or TRBD2 (6 bases each). Trimming shortened V by 3 bases and J by 5 bases, and 10 bases separated the two germline ends. Germline V gene data show CDR1 as SQVTM and CDR2 as ANQGSEA. CDR3 size: 12 residues. CDR3 in amino acids: CSVEEGVETQYF. Written as DNA, the CDR3 is TGCAGCGTTGAGGAGGGGGTGGAGACCCAGTACTTC.

This clone was seen more than once but under ten times. J is TRBJ2-7 and V is TRBV6-1; D uncertain. Deletions cut 6 bases from V and 2 bases from J, with 17 bases between. The germline gives CDR1 MNHNS, CDR2 SASEGT. This CDR3 has 15 amino acids. This chain's CDR3 is CASRAATDFTYEQYF. The DNA for the CDR3 is TGTGCCAGCAGGGCGGCGACGGATTTCACCTACGAGCAGTACTTC.

The chain uses TRBV18 and TRBJ1-5, with D unclear. Germline CDR1 reads KGHSH; CDR2 reads LQKENI. Between the trimmed V and J ends, which lost 1 base and 7 bases, there was a span of 11 bases. The CDR3 is 14 amino acids. The CDR3 DNA reads TGTGCCAGCTCACCACTACCAAACCCCCAGCCCCAGCATTTT. It translates to CASSPLPNPQPQHF.

The genes are TRBV19 and TRBJ1-2; 8 bases are shared with TRBD1. This CDR3 is 15 amino acids long. The germline V gene encodes CDR1 LNHDA and CDR2 SQIVND (reference sequence). Trimming cost V 2 bases and J 6 bases; bases outside gene matches: 8. The CDR3: CASSIQLWTGNGYTF. The DNA for the CDR3 is TGTGCCAGTAGTATACAGCTATGGACAGGGAATGGCTACACCTTC.

V and J are TRBV6-6 and TRBJ2-5; no firm D call. This CDR3 spans 13 amino acids. V was clipped by 7 bases and J by 5 bases, with 14 bases between them. The germline gives CDR1 MNHNY, CDR2 SVGAGI (reference sequence). As DNA, the CDR3 is TGTGCCAGCAACGAGCCGGGCTACGAGACCCAGTACTTC. Its protein product is CASNEPGYETQYF.

The V gene is TRBV5-1, the J gene TRBJ1-5; D perhaps matches TRBD1 (5 bases). This CDR3 is 15 amino acids long. V dropped 0 bases and J dropped 6 bases, with 13 bases sitting between them. Germline CDR1 and CDR2: SGHRS and YFSETQ. DNA for the CDR3: TGCGCCAGCAGCTTGGCGGGTATGGGGGGTCAGCCCCAGCATTTT. This gives the protein CASSLAGMGGQPQHF.

The rearrangement links TRBV5-1 to TRBJ2-7; D unresolved. CDR1 SGHRS and CDR2 YFSETQ come from the germline V gene. The CDR3 has 15 residues. V lost 0 bases to trimming and J lost 0 bases, with 10 bases between them. In DNA, the CDR3 is TGCGCCAGCAGCTTGGTACCCGACAACTCCTACGAGCAGTACTTC. Protein product: CASSLVPDNSYEQYF.

V gene TRBV5-1 combines with J gene TRBJ2-5, with TRBD1 matching 9 bases. The CDR3 extends over 13 amino acids. The ends lost 7 bases at V and 4 bases at J; junction bases unmatched: 5. The V gene's germline CDR1 is SGHRS and CDR2 YFSETQ. CDR3 nucleotides: TGCGCCAGCGCCGGGACAGGGATAGAGACCCAGTACTTC. Residues: CASAGTGIETQYF. Combining the CDR3 with reference TRBV5-1 and TRBJ2-5 gives the whole variable domain KAGVTQTPRYLIKTRGQQVTLSCSPISGHRSVSWYQQTPGQGLQFLFEYFSETQRNKGNFPGRFSGRQFSNSRSEMNVSTLELGDSALYLCASAGTGIETQYFGPGTRLLVL.

V gene TRBV19 combines with J gene TRBJ2-7; TRBD2 matches 10 bases. Germline CDR1 LNHDA, CDR2 SQIVND (reference sequence). This CDR3 is built from 15 residues. V lost 1 base and J lost 4; bases outside the gene matches: 4. The CDR3 nucleotides read TGTGCCAGTAGTATAGGGACTAGCGGAGGGTACGAGCAGTACTTC. Translated, it gives CASSIGTSGGYEQYF.